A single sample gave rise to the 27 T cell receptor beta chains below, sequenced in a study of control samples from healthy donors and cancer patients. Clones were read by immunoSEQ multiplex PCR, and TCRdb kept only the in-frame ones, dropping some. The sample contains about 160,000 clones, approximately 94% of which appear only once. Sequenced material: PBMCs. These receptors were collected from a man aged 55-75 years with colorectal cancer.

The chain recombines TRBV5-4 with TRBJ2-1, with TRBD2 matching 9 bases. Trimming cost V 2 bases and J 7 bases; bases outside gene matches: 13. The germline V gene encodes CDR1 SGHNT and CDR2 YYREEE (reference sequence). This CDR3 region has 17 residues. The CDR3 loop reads CASSFGLGGLAGNEQFF. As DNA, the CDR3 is TGTGCCAGCAGCTTCGGGCTAGGGGGACTAGCTGGAAATGAGCAGTTCTTC.

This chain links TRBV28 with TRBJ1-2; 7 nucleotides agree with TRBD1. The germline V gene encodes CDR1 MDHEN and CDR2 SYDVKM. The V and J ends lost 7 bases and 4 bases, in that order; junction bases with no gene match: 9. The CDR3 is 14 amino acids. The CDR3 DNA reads TGTGCCAGCACTCTGGAAACAGGGGTCTATGGCTACACCTTC. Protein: CASTLETGVYGYTF.

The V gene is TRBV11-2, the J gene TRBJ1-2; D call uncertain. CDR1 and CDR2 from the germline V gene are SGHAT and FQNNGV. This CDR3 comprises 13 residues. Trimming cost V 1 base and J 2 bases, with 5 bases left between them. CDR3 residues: CASSLAQNYGYTF. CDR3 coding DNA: TGTGCCAGCAGCTTAGCCCAGAACTATGGCTACACCTTC.

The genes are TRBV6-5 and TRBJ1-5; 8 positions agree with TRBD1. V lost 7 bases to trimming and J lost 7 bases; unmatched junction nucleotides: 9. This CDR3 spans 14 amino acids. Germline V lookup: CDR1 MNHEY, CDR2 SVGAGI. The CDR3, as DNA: TGTGCCAGCACCCGACAGGGGTTTGGCCAGCCCCAGCATTTT. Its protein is CASTRQGFGQPQHF.

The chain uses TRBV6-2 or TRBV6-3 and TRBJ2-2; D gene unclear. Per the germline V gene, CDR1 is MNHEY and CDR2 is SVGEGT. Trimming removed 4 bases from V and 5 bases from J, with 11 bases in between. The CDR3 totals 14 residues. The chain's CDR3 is CASSSDLSTGELFF. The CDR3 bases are TGTGCCAGCAGTTCTGATCTCTCTACCGGGGAGCTGTTTTTT.

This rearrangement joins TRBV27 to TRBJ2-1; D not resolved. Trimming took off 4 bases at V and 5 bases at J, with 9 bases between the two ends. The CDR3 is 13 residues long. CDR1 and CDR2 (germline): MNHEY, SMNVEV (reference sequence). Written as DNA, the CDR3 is TGTGCCAGCAGTTCACATACGAACAATGAGCAGTTCTTC. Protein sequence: CASSSHTNNEQFF.

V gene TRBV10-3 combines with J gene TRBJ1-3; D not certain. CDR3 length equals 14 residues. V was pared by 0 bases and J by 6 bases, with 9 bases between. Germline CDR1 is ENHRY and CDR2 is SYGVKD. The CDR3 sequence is CAISESELENTIYF. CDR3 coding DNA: TGTGCCATCAGTGAGTCGGAGCTCGAAAACACCATATATTTT.

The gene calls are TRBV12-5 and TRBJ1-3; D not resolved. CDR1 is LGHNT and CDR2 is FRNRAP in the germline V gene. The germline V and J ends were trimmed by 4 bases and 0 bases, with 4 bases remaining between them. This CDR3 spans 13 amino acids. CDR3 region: CASGYSSGNTIYF. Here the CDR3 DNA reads TGTGCTAGTGGTTACAGCTCTGGAAACACCATATATTTT.

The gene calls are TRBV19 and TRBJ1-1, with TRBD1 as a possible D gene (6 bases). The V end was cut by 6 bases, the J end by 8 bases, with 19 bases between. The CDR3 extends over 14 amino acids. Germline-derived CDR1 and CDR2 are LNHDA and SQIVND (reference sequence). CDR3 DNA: TGTGCCAGTAGCACCGGACAGACCGTATTAGAAGCTTTCTTT. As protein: CASSTGQTVLEAFF.

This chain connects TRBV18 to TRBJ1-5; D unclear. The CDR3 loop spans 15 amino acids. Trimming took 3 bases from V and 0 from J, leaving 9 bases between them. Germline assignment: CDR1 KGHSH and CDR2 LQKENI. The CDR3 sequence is CASSPSSYSNQPQHF. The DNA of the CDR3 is TGTGCCAGCTCACCGTCTTCTTATAGCAATCAGCCCCAGCATTTT.

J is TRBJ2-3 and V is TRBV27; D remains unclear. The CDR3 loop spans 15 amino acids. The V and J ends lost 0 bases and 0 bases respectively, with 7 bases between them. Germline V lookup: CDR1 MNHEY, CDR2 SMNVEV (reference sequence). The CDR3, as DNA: TGTGCCAGCAGTTTATCGCCGGGCAGCACAGATACGCAGTATTTT. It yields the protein CASSLSPGSTDTQYF.

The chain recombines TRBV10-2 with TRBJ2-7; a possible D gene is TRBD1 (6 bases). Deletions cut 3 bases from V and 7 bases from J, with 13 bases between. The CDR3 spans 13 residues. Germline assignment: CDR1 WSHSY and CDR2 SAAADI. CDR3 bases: TGCGCCAGCAGTGACCTGGGGGCGGGTGAGCAGTACTTC. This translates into CASSDLGAGEQYF.

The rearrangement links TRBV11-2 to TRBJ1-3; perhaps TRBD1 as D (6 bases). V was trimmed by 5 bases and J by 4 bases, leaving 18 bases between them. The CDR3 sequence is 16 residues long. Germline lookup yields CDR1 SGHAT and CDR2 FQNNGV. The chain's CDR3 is CASSDPASGAGNTIYF. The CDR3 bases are TGTGCCAGCAGCGACCCCGCCTCAGGGGCCGGAAACACCATATATTTT.

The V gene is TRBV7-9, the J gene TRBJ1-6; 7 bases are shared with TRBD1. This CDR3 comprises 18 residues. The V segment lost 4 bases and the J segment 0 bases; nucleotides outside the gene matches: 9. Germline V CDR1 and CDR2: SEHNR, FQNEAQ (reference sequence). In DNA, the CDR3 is TGTGCCAGCAGCTCTCCCGGGACAGCCCGCTCCTATAATTCACCCCTCCACTTT. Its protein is CASSSPGTARSYNSPLHF.

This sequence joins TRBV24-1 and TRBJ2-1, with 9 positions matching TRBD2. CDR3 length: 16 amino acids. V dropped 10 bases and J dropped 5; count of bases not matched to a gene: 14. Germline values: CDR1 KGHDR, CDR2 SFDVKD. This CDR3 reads CATTLGLAGCHNEQFF. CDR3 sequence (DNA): TGTGCCACAACCCTGGGTCTAGCGGGGTGCCACAATGAGCAGTTCTTC.

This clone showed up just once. The CDR3 sequence: CASSVDSYYNSPLHF. The DNA for the CDR3 is TGTGCCAGCAGCGTGGACAGCTACTATAATTCACCCCTCCACTTT. V gene TRBV7-8 combines with J gene TRBJ1-6, with D perhaps TRBD1 (6 bases). The CDR3 has 15 residues. V lost 5 bases and J lost 3, with 11 bases in between. Germline values: CDR1 SGHVS, CDR2 FQNEAQ.

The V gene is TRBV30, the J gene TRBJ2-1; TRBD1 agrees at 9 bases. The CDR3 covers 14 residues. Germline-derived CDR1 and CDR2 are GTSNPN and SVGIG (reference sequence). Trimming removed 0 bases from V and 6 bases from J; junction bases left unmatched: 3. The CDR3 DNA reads TGTGCCTGGAGTGTAGGACAGGGGCTCAATGAGCAGTTCTTC. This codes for CAWSVGQGLNEQFF.

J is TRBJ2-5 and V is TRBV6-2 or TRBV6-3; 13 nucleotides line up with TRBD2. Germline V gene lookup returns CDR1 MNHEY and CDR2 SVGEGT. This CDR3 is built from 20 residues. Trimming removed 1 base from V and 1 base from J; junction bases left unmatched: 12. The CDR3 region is CASSYWLGTSGEGGQETQYF. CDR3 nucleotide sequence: TGTGCCAGCAGTTACTGGCTAGGGACTAGCGGGGAGGGGGGCCAAGAGACCCAGTACTTC.

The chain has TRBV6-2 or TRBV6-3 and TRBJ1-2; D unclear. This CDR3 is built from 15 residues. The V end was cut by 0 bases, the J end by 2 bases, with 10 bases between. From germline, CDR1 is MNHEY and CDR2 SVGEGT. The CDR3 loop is CASSYSSDPNYGYTF. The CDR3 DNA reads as TGTGCCAGCAGTTACTCTTCAGACCCGAACTATGGCTACACCTTC.

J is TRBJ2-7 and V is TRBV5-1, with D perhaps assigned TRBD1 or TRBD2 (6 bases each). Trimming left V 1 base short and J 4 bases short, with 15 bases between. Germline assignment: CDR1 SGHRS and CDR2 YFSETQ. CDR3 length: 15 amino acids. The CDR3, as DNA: TGCGCCAGCAGCTTGAAAGAGGGGGGAAAATACGAGCAGTACTTC. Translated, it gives CASSLKEGGKYEQYF.

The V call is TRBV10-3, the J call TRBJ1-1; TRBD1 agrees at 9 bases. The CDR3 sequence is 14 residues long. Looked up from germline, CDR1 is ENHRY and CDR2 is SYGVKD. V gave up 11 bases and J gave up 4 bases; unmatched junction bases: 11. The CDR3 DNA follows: TGTGCCTCTAGGCGGGGACAGGGCCCCACTGAAGCTTTCTTT. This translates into CASRRGQGPTEAFF.

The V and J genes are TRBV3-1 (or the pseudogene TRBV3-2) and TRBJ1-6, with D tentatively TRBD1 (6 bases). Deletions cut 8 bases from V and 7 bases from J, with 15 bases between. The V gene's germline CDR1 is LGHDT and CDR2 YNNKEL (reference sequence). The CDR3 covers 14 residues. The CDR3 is CASSPRGRNSPLHF. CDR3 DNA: TGTGCCAGCTCCCCCCGGGGGCGGAATTCACCCCTCCACTTT.

Written as DNA, the CDR3 is TGCAGCGTGAATGGGGACGGGGGGGTCTCCTACGAGCAGTACTTC. Translating gives CSVNGDGGVSYEQYF. The chain has TRBV29-1 and TRBJ2-7, with 8 nucleotides matching TRBD2. This CDR3 contains 15 residues. The germline V gene encodes CDR1 SQVTM and CDR2 ANQGSEA. The V segment lost 6 bases and the J segment 0 bases; nucleotides outside the gene matches: 10.

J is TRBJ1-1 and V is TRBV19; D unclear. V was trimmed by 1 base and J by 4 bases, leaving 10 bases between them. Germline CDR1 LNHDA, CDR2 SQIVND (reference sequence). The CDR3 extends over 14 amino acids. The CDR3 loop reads CASSIGEGPTEAFF. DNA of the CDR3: TGTGCCAGTAGTATAGGTGAGGGTCCCACTGAAGCTTTCTTT.

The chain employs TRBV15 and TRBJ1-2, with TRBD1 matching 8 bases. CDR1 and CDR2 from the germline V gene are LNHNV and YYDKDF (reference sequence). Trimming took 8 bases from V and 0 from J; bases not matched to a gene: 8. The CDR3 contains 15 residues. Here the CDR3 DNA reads TGTGCCACCCAGCCTTGGACAGGGCCTAACTATGGCTACACCTTC. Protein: CATQPWTGPNYGYTF.

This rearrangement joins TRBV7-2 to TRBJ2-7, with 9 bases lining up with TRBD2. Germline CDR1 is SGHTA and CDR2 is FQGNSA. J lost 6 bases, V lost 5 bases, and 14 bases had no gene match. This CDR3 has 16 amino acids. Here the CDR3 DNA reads TGTGCCAGCAGCCCCGCCGCTAGCGGGGATGCCAGCGAGCAGTACTTC. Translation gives CASSPAASGDASEQYF.

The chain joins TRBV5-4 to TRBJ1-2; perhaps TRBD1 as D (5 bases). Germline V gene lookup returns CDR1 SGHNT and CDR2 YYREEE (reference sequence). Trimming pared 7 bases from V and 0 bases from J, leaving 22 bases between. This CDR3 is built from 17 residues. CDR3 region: CASGRGTERTTNYGYTF. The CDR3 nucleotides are TGTGCCAGCGGCCGGGGGACGGAGCGTACGACTAACTATGGCTACACCTTC.